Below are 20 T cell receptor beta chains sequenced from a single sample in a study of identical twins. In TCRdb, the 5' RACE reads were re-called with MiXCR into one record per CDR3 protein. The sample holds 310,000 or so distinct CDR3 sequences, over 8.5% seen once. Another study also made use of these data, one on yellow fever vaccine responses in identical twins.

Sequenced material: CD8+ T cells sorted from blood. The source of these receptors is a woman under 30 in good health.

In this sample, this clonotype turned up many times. The CDR3 loop reads CASSPGTLKRDIQYF. As DNA, the CDR3 is TGTGCCAGCAGCCCCGGGACTCTAAAGAGAGACATTCAGTACTTC. This rearrangement joins TRBV7-2 to TRBJ2-4; possible D gene TRBD2, 6 bases. In germline, CDR1 is SGHTA, CDR2 FQGNSA. V lost 5 bases and J 8 bases, leaving 19 bases between the germline ends. CDR3 length equals 15 residues.

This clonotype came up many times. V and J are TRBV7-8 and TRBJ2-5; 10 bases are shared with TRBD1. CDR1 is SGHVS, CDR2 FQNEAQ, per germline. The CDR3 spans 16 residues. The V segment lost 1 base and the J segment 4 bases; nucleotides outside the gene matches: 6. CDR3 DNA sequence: TGTGCCAGCAGCTTAGTATCTGGGACAGGGGTAGAGACCCAGTACTTC. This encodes CASSLVSGTGVETQYF.

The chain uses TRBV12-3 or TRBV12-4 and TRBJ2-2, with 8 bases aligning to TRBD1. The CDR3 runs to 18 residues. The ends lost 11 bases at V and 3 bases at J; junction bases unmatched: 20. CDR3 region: CAFSLATMTGEYTGELFF. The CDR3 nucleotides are TGTGCCTTCAGTTTAGCCACAATGACAGGGGAGTACACCGGGGAGCTGTTTTTT.

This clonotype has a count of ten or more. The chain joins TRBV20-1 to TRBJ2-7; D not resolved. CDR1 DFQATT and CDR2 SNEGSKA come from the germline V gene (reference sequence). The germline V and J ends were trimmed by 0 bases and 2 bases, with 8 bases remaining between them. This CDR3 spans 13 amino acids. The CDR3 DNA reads TGCAGTGCTAGAGATCTGGCAGCCTACGAGCAGTACTTC. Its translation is CSARDLAAYEQYF.

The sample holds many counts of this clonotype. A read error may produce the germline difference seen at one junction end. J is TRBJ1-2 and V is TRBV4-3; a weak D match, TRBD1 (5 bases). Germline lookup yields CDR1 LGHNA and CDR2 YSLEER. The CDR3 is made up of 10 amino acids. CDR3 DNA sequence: TGCGCCAGCAGCCAAGGAGACAGCGACTTC. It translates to CASSQGDSDF.

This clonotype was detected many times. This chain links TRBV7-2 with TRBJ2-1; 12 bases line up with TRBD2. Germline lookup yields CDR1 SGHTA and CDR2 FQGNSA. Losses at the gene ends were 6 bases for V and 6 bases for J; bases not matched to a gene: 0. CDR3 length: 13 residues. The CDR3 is CASRTSGSNEQFF. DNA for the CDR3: TGTGCCAGCAGGACTAGCGGGAGCAATGAGCAGTTCTTC.

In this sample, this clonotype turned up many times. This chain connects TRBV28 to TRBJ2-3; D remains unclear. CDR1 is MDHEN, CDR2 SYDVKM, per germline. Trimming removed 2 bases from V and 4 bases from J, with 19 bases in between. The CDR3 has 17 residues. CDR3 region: CASSLTRPTFGADTQYF. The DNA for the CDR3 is TGTGCCAGCAGTTTAACGAGACCTACGTTTGGGGCAGATACGCAGTATTTT.

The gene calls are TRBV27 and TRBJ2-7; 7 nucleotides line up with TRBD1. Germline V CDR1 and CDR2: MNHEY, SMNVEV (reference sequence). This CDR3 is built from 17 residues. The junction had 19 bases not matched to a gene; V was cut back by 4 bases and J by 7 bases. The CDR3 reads CASSSLRPGTALREQYF. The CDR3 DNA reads TGTGCCAGCAGTTCCCTCCGCCCCGGGACAGCCCTACGGGAGCAGTACTTC.

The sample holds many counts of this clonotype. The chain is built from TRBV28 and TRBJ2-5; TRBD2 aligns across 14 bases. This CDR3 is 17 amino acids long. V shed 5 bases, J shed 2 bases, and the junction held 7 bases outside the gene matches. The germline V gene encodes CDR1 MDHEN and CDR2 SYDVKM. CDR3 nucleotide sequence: TGTGCCAGCAGTCCGGGACTAGCGGGGGCCCTACAAGAGACCCAGTACTTC. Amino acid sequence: CASSPGLAGALQETQYF.

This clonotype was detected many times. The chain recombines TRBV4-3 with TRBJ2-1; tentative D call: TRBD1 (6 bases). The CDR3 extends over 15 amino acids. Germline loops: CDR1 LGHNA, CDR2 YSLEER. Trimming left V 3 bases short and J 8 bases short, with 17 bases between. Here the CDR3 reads CASSQDSQILYEQFF. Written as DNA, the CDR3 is TGCGCCAGCAGCCAGGACAGTCAGATCCTATATGAGCAGTTCTTC.

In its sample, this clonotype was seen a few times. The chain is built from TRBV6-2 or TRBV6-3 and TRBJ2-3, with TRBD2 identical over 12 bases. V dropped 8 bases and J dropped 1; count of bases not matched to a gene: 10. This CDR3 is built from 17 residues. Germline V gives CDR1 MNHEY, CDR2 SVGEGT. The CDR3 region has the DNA TGTGCCAGCCACGACCGACGACTAGCGGGAGGCACAGATACGCAGTATTTT. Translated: CASHDRRLAGGTDTQYF.

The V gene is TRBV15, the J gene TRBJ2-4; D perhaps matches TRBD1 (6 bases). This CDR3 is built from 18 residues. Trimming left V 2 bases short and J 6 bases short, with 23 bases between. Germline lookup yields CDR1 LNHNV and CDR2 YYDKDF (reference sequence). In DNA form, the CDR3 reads TGTGCCACCAGCAGATCCCACCCCGCAACAGGGCCAGTAAACATTCAGTACTTC. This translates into CATSRSHPATGPVNIQYF.

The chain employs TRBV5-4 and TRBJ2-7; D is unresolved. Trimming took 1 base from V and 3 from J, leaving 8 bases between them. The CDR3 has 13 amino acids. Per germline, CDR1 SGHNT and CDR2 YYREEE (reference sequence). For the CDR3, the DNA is TGTGCCAGCAGCTTGAAGTTAGACTACGAGCAGTACTTC. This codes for CASSLKLDYEQYF.

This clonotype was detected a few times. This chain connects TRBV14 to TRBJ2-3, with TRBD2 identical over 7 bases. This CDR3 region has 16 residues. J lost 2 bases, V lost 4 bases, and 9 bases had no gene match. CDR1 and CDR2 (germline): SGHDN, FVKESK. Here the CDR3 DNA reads TGTGCCAGCAGCCCCCGGGGGGACTACTTCACAGATACGCAGTATTTT. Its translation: CASSPRGDYFTDTQYF.

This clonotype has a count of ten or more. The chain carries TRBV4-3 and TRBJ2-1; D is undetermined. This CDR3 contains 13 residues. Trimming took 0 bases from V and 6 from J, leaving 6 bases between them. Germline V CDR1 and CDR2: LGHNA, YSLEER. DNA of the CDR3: TGCGCCAGCAGCCAAGACAGCCCCAATGAGCAGTTCTTC. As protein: CASSQDSPNEQFF.

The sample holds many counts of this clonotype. Here the CDR3 DNA reads TGTGCCAGCAGCTTAGCAAAGGGGGGGGACGAGCAGTACTTC. Protein sequence: CASSLAKGGDEQYF. The V gene is TRBV7-8, the J gene TRBJ2-7; a possible D gene is TRBD2 (7 bases). CDR3 length: 14 amino acids. Trimming removed 0 bases at V and 5 bases at J, with 11 bases between. Germline CDR1 reads SGHVS; CDR2 reads FQNEAQ.

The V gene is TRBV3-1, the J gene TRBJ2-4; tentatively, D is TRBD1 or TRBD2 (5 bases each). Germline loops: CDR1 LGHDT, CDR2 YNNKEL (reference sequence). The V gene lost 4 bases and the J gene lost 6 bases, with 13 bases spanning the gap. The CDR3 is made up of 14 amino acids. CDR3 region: CASSLKGTRNIQYF. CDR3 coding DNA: TGTGCCAGCAGCCTAAAGGGGACCCGAAACATTCAGTACTTC. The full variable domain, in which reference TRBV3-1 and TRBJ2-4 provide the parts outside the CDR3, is DTAVSQTPKYLVTQMGNDKSIKCEQNLGHDTMYWYKQDSKKFLKIMFSYNNKELIINETVPNRFSPKSPDKAHLNLHINSLELGDSAVYFCASSLKGTRNIQYFGAGTRLSVL.

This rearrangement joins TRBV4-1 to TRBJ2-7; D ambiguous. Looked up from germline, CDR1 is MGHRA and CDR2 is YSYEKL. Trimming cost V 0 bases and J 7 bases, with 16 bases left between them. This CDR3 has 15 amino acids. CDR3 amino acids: CASSQDLTPAGEQYF. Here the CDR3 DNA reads TGCGCCAGCAGCCAAGATTTGACACCGGCTGGAGAGCAGTACTTC.

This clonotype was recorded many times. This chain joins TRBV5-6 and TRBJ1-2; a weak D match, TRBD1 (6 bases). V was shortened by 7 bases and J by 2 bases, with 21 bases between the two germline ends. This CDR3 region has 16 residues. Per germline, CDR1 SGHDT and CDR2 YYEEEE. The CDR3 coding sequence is TGTGCCAGCGCGACCACTGGGGGTCAGGGGAACTATGGCTACACCTTC. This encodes CASATTGGQGNYGYTF.

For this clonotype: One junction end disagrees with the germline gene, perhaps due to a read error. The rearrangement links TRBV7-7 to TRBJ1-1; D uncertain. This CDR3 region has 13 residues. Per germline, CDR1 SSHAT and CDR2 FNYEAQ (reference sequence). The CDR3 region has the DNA TGTGCTAGCAGCTTAAGCCGGGGCACTGAAGCTTTCTTT. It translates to CASSLSRGTEAFF.